Described below is a single T cell receptor beta chain sequence and its context. Germline V lookup: CDR1 KGHDR, CDR2 SFDVKD. V lost 4 bases and J lost 0, with 6 bases in between. The CDR3 length is 15 residues. This record belongs to a study of T-cell reconstitution after alpha-beta-depleted transplantation in children. Molecular barcoding with unique molecular identifiers was used for the TCRbeta library. Each CDR3 protein is one row after TCRdb ran MiXCR on the PCR reads. The sample holds a few hundred thousand distinct CDR3 sequences; approximately 16% are singletons and the top ten take roughly 3.3%.

The genes are TRBV24-1 and TRBJ2-6; D is unclear. The specimen comprised PBMCs from the stem cell graft donor, sampled from the stem cell graft. The receptor's source is a human donor who donated a stem cell graft to a child with acute lymphoblastic leukemia. CDR3 amino acids: CATSDSFSGANVLTF. Here the CDR3 DNA reads TGTGCCACCAGTGACAGCTTCTCTGGGGCCAACGTCCTGACTTTC.